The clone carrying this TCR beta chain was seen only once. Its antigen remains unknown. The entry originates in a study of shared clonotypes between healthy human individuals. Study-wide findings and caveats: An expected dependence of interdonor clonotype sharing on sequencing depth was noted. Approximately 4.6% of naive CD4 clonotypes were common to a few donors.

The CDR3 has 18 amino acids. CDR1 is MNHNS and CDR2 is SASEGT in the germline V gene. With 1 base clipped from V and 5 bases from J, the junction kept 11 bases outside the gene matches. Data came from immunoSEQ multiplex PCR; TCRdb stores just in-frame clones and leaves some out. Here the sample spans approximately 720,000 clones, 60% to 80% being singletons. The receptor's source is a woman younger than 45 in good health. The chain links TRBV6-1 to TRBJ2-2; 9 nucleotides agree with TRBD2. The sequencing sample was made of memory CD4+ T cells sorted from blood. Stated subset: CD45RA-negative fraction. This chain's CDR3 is CASSEGLGGRARTGELFF. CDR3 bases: TGTGCCAGCAGTGAAGGTCTGGGCGGGAGGGCCAGAACCGGGGAGCTGTTTTTT.